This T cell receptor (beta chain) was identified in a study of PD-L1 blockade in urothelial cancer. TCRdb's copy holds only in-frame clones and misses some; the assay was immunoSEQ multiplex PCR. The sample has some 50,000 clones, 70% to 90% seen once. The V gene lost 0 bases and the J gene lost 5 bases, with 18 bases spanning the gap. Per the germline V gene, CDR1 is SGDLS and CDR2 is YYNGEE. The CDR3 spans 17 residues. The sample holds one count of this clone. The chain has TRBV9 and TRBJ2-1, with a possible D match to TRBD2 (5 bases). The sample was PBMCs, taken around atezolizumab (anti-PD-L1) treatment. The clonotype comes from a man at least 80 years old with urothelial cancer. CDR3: CASSVEFRREGNNEQFF. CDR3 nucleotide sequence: TGTGCCAGCAGCGTAGAGTTTAGAAGAGAGGGAAACAATGAGCAGTTCTTC.